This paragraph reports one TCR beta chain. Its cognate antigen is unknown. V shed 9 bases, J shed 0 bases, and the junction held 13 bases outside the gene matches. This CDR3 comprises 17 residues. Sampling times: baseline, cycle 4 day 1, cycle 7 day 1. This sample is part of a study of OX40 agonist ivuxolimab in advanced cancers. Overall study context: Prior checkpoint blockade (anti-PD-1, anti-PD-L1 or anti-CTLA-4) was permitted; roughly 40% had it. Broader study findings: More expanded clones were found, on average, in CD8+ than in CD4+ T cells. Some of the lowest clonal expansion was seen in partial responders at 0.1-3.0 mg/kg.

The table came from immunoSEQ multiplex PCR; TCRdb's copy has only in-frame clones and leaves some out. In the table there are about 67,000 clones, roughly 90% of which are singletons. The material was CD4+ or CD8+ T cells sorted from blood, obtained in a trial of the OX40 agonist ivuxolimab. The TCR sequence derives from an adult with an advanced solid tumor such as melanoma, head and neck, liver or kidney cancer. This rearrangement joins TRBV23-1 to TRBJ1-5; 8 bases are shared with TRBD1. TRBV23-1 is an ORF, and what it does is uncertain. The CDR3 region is CASVTPGQENSNQPQHF. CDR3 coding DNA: TGCGCCAGTGTCACCCCGGGACAGGAAAATAGCAATCAGCCCCAGCATTTT.